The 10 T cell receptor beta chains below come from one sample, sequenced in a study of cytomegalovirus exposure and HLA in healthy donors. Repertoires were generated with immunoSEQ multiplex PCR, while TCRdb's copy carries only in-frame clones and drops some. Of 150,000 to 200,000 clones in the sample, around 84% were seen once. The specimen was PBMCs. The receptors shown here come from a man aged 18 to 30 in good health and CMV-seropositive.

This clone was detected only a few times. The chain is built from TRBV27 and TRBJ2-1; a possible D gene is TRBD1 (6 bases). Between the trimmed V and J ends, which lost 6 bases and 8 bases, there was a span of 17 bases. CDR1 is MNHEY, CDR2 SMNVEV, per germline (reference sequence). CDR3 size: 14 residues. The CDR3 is CASSRLSGADEQFF. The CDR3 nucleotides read TGTGCCAGCAGCCGTTTGTCAGGGGCGGATGAGCAGTTCTTC.

As DNA, the CDR3 is TGTGCCAGCAGCTTACGGGGGTTAGAGGAGACCCAGTACTTC. It codes for CASSLRGLEETQYF. This chain links TRBV11-1 with TRBJ2-5; D may be TRBD2 (6 bases). From germline, CDR1 is SGHAT and CDR2 FQDESV (reference sequence). The CDR3 covers 14 residues. Deletions cut 2 bases from V and 5 bases from J, with 12 bases between. The whole variable domain, filled in from reference TRBV11-1 and TRBJ2-5, reads EAEVAQSPRYKITEKSQAVAFWCDPISGHATLYWYRQILGQGPELLVQFQDESVVDDSQLPKDRFSAERLKGVDSTLKIQPAELGDSAMYLCASSLRGLEETQYFGPGTRLLVL.

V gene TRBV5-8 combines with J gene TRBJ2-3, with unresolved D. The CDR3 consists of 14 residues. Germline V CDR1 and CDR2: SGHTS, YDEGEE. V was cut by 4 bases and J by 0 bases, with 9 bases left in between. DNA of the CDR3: TGTGCCAGCAGCCTTGGCAGGAGCACAGATACGCAGTATTTT. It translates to CASSLGRSTDTQYF.

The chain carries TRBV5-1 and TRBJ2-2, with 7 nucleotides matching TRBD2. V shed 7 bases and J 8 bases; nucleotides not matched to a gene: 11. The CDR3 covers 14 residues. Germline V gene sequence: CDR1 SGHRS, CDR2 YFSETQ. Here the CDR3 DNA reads TGCGCCAGCGACTTTGGCGGGAGTGAGGGGGAGCTGTTTTTT. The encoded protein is CASDFGGSEGELFF.

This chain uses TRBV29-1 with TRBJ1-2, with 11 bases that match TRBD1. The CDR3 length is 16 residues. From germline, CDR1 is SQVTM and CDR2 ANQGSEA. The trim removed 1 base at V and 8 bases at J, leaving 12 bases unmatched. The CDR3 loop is CSVEVHPGTGGLGYTF. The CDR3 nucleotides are TGCAGCGTTGAAGTTCACCCCGGGACAGGGGGGCTAGGCTACACCTTC.

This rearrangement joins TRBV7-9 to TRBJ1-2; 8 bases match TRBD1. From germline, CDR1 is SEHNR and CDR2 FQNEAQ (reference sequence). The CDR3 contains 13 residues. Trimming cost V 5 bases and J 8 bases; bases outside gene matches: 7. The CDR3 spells CASSLGQVGGYTF. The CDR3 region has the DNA TGTGCCAGCAGCCTGGGACAGGTTGGCGGCTACACCTTC.

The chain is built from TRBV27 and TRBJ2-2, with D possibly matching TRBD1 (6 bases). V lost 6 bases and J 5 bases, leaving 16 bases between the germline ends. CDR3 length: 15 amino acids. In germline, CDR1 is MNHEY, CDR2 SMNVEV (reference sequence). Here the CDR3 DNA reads TGTGCCAGCAGCTGGACAGCCTCTGGGACCGGGGAGCTGTTTTTT. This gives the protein CASSWTASGTGELFF.

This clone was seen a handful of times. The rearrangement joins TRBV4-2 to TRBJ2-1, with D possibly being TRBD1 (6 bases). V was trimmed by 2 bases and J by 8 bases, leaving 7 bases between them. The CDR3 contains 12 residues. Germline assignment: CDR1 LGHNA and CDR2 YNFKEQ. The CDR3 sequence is CASSQSGDEQFF. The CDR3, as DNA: TGTGCCAGCAGCCAATCAGGGGATGAGCAGTTCTTC.

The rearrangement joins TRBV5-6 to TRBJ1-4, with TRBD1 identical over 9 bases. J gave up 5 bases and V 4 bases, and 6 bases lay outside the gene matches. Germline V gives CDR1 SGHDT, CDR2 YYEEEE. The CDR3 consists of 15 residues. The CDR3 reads CASSRGGTGNEKLFF. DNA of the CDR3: TGTGCCAGCAGCAGAGGGGGGACAGGGAATGAAAAACTGTTTTTT.

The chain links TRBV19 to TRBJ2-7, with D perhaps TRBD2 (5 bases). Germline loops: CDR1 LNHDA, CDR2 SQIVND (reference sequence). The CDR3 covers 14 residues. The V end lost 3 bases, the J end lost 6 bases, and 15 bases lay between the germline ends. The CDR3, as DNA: TGTGCCAGTAGTATTAGTGGGAGTGCCTCCGAGCAGTACTTC. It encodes CASSISGSASEQYF.